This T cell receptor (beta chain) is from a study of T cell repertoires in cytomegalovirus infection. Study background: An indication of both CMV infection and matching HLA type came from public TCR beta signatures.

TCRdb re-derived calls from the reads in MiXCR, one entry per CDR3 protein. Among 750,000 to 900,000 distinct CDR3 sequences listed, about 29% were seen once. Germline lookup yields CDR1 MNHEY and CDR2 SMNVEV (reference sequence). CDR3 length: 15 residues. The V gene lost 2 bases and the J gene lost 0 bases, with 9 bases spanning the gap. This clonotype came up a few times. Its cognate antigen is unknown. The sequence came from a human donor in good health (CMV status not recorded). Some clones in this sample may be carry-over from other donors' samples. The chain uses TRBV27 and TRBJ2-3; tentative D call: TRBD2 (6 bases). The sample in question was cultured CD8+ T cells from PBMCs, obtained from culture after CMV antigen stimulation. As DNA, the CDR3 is TGTGCCAGCAGTTTAATTGGGACTAGCACAGATACGCAGTATTTT. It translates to CASSLIGTSTDTQYF.